Presented here are 9 T cell receptor beta chains from one specimen sequenced in a study of human T cells and chemical hapten exposure. The sample's time point: healthy volunteer bleed at 6 weeks. Unseparated into fractions, whole blood served as the source from which total RNA was extracted. TCRdb redid the calling of the RACE reads with MiXCR, one entry per CDR3 protein. Seen here are some 65,000 distinct CDR3 sequences, about 6% observed once, and the top ten hold roughly 3.5%. Input material: whole blood. All receptors come from a female donor in good health. Some clones in this sample may be carry-over from other donors' samples.

This chain connects TRBV2 to TRBJ2-7; D is undetermined. CDR1 is SNHLY, CDR2 FYNNEI, per germline. V shed 4 bases and J shed 0 bases, with 16 bases lying between them. The CDR3 runs 16 residues. The CDR3 DNA is TGTGCCAGCAGTGGGGTTTTGGTACCTAACTCCTACGAGCAGTACTTC. It yields the protein CASSGVLVPNSYEQYF.

V is TRBV20-1 and J is TRBJ2-5; the match to TRBD2 covers 7 bases. The junction had 8 bases not matched to a gene; V was cut back by 5 bases and J by 5 bases. This CDR3 spans 13 amino acids. In germline, CDR1 is DFQATT, CDR2 SNEGSKA (reference sequence). The CDR3 protein is CSALIGGGETQYF. CDR3 bases: TGCAGTGCTCTCATTGGGGGGGGGGAGACCCAGTACTTC.

This clonotype was seen at least ten times. The CDR3 nucleotides are TGCGCCAGCGGGGGAGCAGTTCAGCCCCAGCATTTT. Translated: CASGGAVQPQHF. The chain carries TRBV23-1 and TRBJ1-5; possible D gene TRBD1, 5 bases. TRBV23-1 falls under the ORF class, with uncertain function. This CDR3 contains 12 residues. V was shortened by 8 bases and J by 6 bases, with 11 bases between the two germline ends.

This clonotype appeared a few times. This chain uses TRBV12-3 or TRBV12-4 with TRBJ1-2, with D possibly TRBD1 on 5 matching bases. V dropped 2 bases and J dropped 7 bases, with 14 bases sitting between them. This CDR3 has 14 amino acids. CDR3 protein: CASSLRAQGLGYTF. The CDR3 bases are TGTGCCAGCAGTTTAAGGGCCCAGGGTCTTGGCTACACCTTC.

This clonotype has at least ten counts. V is TRBV5-6 and J is TRBJ2-7; D remains unclear. Per the germline V gene, CDR1 is SGHDT and CDR2 is YYEEEE. The V end lost 0 bases, the J end lost 3 bases, and 7 bases lay between the germline ends. This CDR3 is built from 13 residues. CDR3 region: CASSLDGHYEQYF. In nucleotides, the CDR3 is TGTGCCAGCAGCTTGGACGGCCACTACGAGCAGTACTTC.

Many counts were recorded for this clonotype. This chain uses TRBV12-3 or TRBV12-4 with TRBJ2-6; no clear D. V lost 2 bases to trimming and J lost 2 bases, with 10 bases between them. There are 16 residues in the CDR3. In DNA form, the CDR3 reads TGTGCCAGCAGTTTAAAGGGTATCACTGGGGCCAACGTCCTGACTTTC. The encoded protein is CASSLKGITGANVLTF.

This clonotype was seen a few times. J is TRBJ2-7 and V is TRBV5-1, with 10 nucleotides matching TRBD1. CDR1 and CDR2 from the germline V gene are SGHRS and YFSETQ. With V trimmed by 6 bases and J by 1 base, 7 bases remained unmatched. CDR3 length equals 15 residues. The CDR3 region is CASTTGGEFSYEQYF. Written as DNA, the CDR3 is TGCGCCAGCACGACAGGGGGCGAGTTTTCCTACGAGCAGTACTTC.

At least ten counts were recorded for this clonotype. The V and J genes are TRBV19 and TRBJ2-4; 7 bases map to TRBD1. The CDR3 is made up of 15 amino acids. The V and J ends lost 5 bases and 6 bases, in that order; junction bases with no gene match: 10. CDR1 LNHDA and CDR2 SQIVND come from the germline V gene (reference sequence). CDR3 residues: CASSDDRARGNIQYF. CDR3 nucleotides: TGTGCCAGTAGTGACGACAGGGCCCGAGGAAACATTCAGTACTTC.

This clonotype was seen ten or more times. The V and J genes are TRBV28 and TRBJ1-2; D gene uncertain. This CDR3 is 14 amino acids long. V lost 5 bases to trimming and J lost 5 bases, with 15 bases between them. CDR1 MDHEN and CDR2 SYDVKM come from the germline V gene. For the CDR3, the DNA is TGTGCCAGCAGTCCCGAAAGGGCTTGGTATGGCTACACCTTC. Translation: CASSPERAWYGYTF.